This is a list of T cell receptor beta chains from one sample in a study of lymphopenia after photon versus proton radiotherapy. Repertoires were generated with immunoSEQ multiplex PCR, while TCRdb's copy carries only in-frame clones and drops some. The table includes about 68,000 clones, approximately 91% detected once. Here the sequenced sample was peripheral blood, taken from a patient treated with photon-based radiotherapy. Source of these receptors: a woman aged 70 to 79 with pancreatic cancer. Each CDR3 is given with its conserved first and last residue. The D gene is left open where the match is weak. The size entry is marked missing in some rows and otherwise reads once, few, many or a size class.

abundance: -; v_gene: TRBV4-3; j_gene: TRBJ1-4; d_gene: -; len: 12; CDR3aa: CASSQDGAKLFF; CDR3nt: TGCGCCAGCAGCCAAGATGGGGCAAAACTGTTTTTT
abundance: -; v_gene: TRBV19; j_gene: TRBJ2-4; d_gene: TRBD2; len: 19; CDR3aa: CASSIDLLGLAGVKNIQYF; CDR3nt: TGTGCCAGTAGTATAGATCTATTGGGACTAGCGGGAGTCAAAAACATTCAGTACTTC
abundance: -; v_gene: TRBV6-6; j_gene: TRBJ2-1; d_gene: -; len: 13; CDR3aa: CASSYFPVNEQFF; CDR3nt: TGTGCCAGCAGTTACTTTCCCGTAAATGAGCAGTTCTTC
abundance: -; v_gene: TRBV7-9; j_gene: TRBJ1-2; d_gene: -; len: 15; CDR3aa: CASSLVRGGGYGYTF; CDR3nt: TGTGCCAGCAGCTTAGTCAGGGGCGGCGGGTATGGCTACACCTTC
abundance: once; v_gene: TRBV30; j_gene: TRBJ1-6; d_gene: TRBD1; len: 14; CDR3aa: CAWSVDRGDSPLHF; CDR3nt: TGTGCCTGGAGTGTAGACAGGGGTGATTCACCCCTCCACTTT
abundance: -; v_gene: TRBV7-9; j_gene: TRBJ2-3; d_gene: TRBD2; len: 18; CDR3aa: CASSGRSGGLAGPQWQYF; CDR3nt: TGTGCCAGCAGCGGAAGGTCGGGAGGGCTAGCGGGCCCCCAGTGGCAGTATTTT
abundance: -; v_gene: TRBV6-1; j_gene: TRBJ1-1; d_gene: -; len: 13; CDR3aa: CASSETYNTEAFF; CDR3nt: TGTGCCAGCAGTGAAACCTATAACACTGAAGCTTTCTTT
abundance: -; v_gene: TRBV5-8; j_gene: TRBJ1-1; d_gene: -; len: 17; CDR3aa: CASSFGGDTRARVEAFF; CDR3nt: TGTGCCAGCAGCTTTGGGGGGGACACTCGCGCTAGAGTTGAAGCTTTCTTT
abundance: -; v_gene: TRBV5-8; j_gene: TRBJ1-5; d_gene: TRBD1; len: 16; CDR3aa: CASSLGTGGFNQPQHF; CDR3nt: TGTGCCAGCAGCTTGGGGACAGGGGGTTTCAATCAGCCCCAGCATTTT
abundance: -; v_gene: TRBV2; j_gene: TRBJ2-2; d_gene: -; len: 13; CDR3aa: CASSSSDTGELFF; CDR3nt: TGTGCCAGCAGTTCCTCAGACACCGGGGAGCTGTTTTTT
abundance: few; v_gene: TRBV6-1; j_gene: TRBJ1-3; d_gene: -; len: 13; CDR3aa: CASGALAGNTIYF; CDR3nt: TGTGCCAGCGGGGCGCTGGCTGGAAACACCATATATTTT
abundance: -; v_gene: TRBV5-1; j_gene: TRBJ2-2; d_gene: -; len: 15; CDR3aa: CASSLEAQGTGELFF; CDR3nt: TGCGCCAGCAGCTTGGAGGCTCAGGGAACCGGGGAGCTGTTTTTT
abundance: -; v_gene: TRBV19; j_gene: TRBJ1-5; d_gene: -; len: 16; CDR3aa: CASSIGFAGTLQPQHF; CDR3nt: TGTGCCAGTAGTATTGGGTTCGCAGGGACCCTCCAGCCCCAGCATTTT
abundance: -; v_gene: TRBV7-3; j_gene: TRBJ2-1; d_gene: -; len: 12; CDR3aa: CASATHGGEQFF; CDR3nt: TGTGCCAGCGCAACCCATGGAGGTGAGCAGTTCTTC
abundance: -; v_gene: TRBV10-1; j_gene: TRBJ2-1; d_gene: -; len: 13; CDR3aa: CASNRRVHNEQFF; CDR3nt: TGCGCCAGCAATAGAAGGGTACACAATGAGCAGTTCTTC
abundance: -; v_gene: TRBV10-3; j_gene: TRBJ2-7; d_gene: TRBD1; len: 14; CDR3aa: CASSRDRNTYEQYF; CDR3nt: TGTGCCAGCAGTCGGGACAGAAACACCTACGAGCAGTACTTC
abundance: -; v_gene: TRBV19; j_gene: TRBJ1-2; d_gene: TRBD1; len: 16; CDR3aa: CASSLPGQESSYGYTF; CDR3nt: TGTGCCAGTAGCCTCCCGGGACAGGAATCTTCCTATGGCTACACCTTC
abundance: -; v_gene: TRBV9; j_gene: TRBJ2-2; d_gene: -; len: 20; CDR3aa: CASSSPPYGSGQMNTGELFF; CDR3nt: TGTGCCAGCAGCTCCCCTCCGTACGGTTCAGGACAGATGAACACCGGGGAGCTGTTTTTT
abundance: -; v_gene: TRBV28; j_gene: TRBJ1-5; d_gene: -; len: 15; CDR3aa: CASSLSGGSNQPQHF; CDR3nt: TGTGCCAGCAGTTTATCCGGGGGTAGCAATCAGCCCCAGCATTTT
abundance: -; v_gene: TRBV5-5; j_gene: TRBJ2-3; d_gene: -; len: 15; CDR3aa: CASSATGTSTDTQYF; CDR3nt: TGTGCCAGCAGCGCAACCGGGACTAGCACAGATACGCAGTATTTT
abundance: -; v_gene: TRBV7-3; j_gene: TRBJ2-5; d_gene: -; len: 13; CDR3aa: CASSLGSLETQYF; CDR3nt: TGTGCCAGCAGCTTAGGGAGCCTAGAGACCCAGTACTTC
abundance: -; v_gene: TRBV7-9; j_gene: TRBJ1-4; d_gene: -; len: 15; CDR3aa: CASSSWTVSNEKLFF; CDR3nt: TGTGCCAGCAGCTCCTGGACAGTTTCTAATGAAAAACTGTTTTTT
abundance: -; v_gene: TRBV7-2; j_gene: TRBJ2-7; d_gene: TRBD2; len: 16; CDR3aa: CASSLDLTSLLNEQYF; CDR3nt: TGTGCCAGCAGCTTAGATCTGACTAGCCTATTGAACGAGCAGTACTTC
abundance: -; v_gene: TRBV29-1; j_gene: TRBJ2-7; d_gene: -; len: 10; CDR3aa: CRGQGNEQYF; CDR3nt: TGCAGAGGTCAGGGGAACGAGCAGTACTTC
abundance: -; v_gene: TRBV5-1; j_gene: TRBJ1-1; d_gene: -; len: 16; CDR3aa: CASSLGPRAGYTEAFF; CDR3nt: TGCGCCAGCAGCTTGGGCCCACGGGCGGGGTACACTGAAGCTTTCTTT
abundance: -; v_gene: TRBV2; j_gene: TRBJ2-7; d_gene: -; len: 15; CDR3aa: CASRGILGGLGEQYF; CDR3nt: TGTGCCAGCAGGGGGATATTAGGAGGCCTCGGGGAGCAGTACTTC
abundance: -; v_gene: TRBV6-5; j_gene: TRBJ2-5; d_gene: -; len: 13; CDR3aa: CASSLGRLQEQYF; CDR3nt: TGTGCCAGCAGTTTGGGCCGACTGCAGGAGCAGTACTTC
abundance: -; v_gene: TRBV11-1; j_gene: TRBJ1-2; d_gene: -; len: 13; CDR3aa: CASSLDPNYGYTF; CDR3nt: TGTGCCAGCAGCTTAGACCCTAACTATGGCTACACCTTC
abundance: -; v_gene: TRBV29-1; j_gene: TRBJ1-4; d_gene: -; len: 12; CDR3aa: CSVKITNEKLFF; CDR3nt: TGCAGCGTTAAGATAACTAATGAAAAACTGTTTTTT
abundance: -; v_gene: TRBV19; j_gene: TRBJ2-3; d_gene: -; len: 15; CDR3aa: CASSITGRQTDTQYF; CDR3nt: TGTGCCAGTAGTATTACAGGGAGGCAAACAGATACGCAGTATTTT
abundance: -; v_gene: TRBV19; j_gene: TRBJ1-4; d_gene: -; len: 12; CDR3aa: CASNKGYEKLFF; CDR3nt: TGTGCCAGTAACAAGGGGTATGAAAAACTGTTTTTT
abundance: -; v_gene: TRBV9; j_gene: TRBJ2-1; d_gene: -; len: 18; CDR3aa: CASSAPTPDRNRENEQFF; CDR3nt: TGTGCCAGCAGCGCCCCCACCCCGGACAGAAACAGGGAGAATGAGCAGTTCTTC
abundance: -; v_gene: TRBV18; j_gene: TRBJ2-4; d_gene: TRBD2; len: 16; CDR3aa: CASSPSIAGTKNIQYF; CDR3nt: TGTGCCAGCTCACCTTCTATAGCGGGAACCAAAAACATTCAGTACTTC
abundance: -; v_gene: TRBV7-6; j_gene: TRBJ2-5; d_gene: -; len: 11; CDR3aa: CASSFKETQYF; CDR3nt: TGTGCCAGCAGCTTCAAAGAGACCCAGTACTTC
abundance: -; v_gene: TRBV6-1; j_gene: TRBJ1-1; d_gene: -; len: 14; CDR3aa: CASSESRRVAEAFF; CDR3nt: TGTGCCAGCAGTGAAAGCAGGCGGGTCGCTGAAGCTTTCTTT
abundance: -; v_gene: TRBV6-1; j_gene: TRBJ2-7; d_gene: -; len: 11; CDR3aa: CASSDNYEQYF; CDR3nt: TGTGCCAGCAGTGACAACTACGAGCAGTACTTC
abundance: -; v_gene: TRBV28; j_gene: TRBJ2-1; d_gene: TRBD1; len: 15; CDR3aa: CASSPNRGLHNEQFF; CDR3nt: TGTGCCAGCAGCCCAAACAGGGGGCTCCACAATGAGCAGTTCTTC
abundance: -; v_gene: TRBV19; j_gene: TRBJ2-3; d_gene: TRBD2; len: 16; CDR3aa: CASTPGLAGGADTQYF; CDR3nt: TGTGCCAGTACCCCGGGACTAGCGGGGGGGGCAGATACGCAGTATTTT
abundance: -; v_gene: TRBV29-1; j_gene: TRBJ2-7; d_gene: TRBD2; len: 14; CDR3aa: CSVDGTSGSYEQYF; CDR3nt: TGCAGCGTTGACGGGACTAGCGGGAGCTACGAGCAGTACTTC
abundance: few; v_gene: TRBV14; j_gene: TRBJ2-7; d_gene: TRBD2; len: 14; CDR3aa: CASRPSGNHYEQYF; CDR3nt: TGTGCCAGCAGACCTAGCGGCAACCACTACGAGCAGTACTTC
abundance: -; v_gene: TRBV18; j_gene: TRBJ1-2; d_gene: -; len: 15; CDR3aa: CASSPDSMSTVGYTF; CDR3nt: TGTGCCAGCTCACCAGACTCCATGTCTACGGTAGGCTACACCTTC
abundance: -; v_gene: TRBV6-6; j_gene: TRBJ1-1; d_gene: -; len: 15; CDR3aa: CASSYGRSMDTEAFF; CDR3nt: TGTGCCAGCAGTTACGGCAGAAGTATGGACACTGAAGCTTTCTTT
abundance: once; v_gene: TRBV19; j_gene: TRBJ2-1; d_gene: TRBD2; len: 15; CDR3aa: CASSKGTSGYNEQFF; CDR3nt: TGTGCCAGTAGTAAAGGGACTAGCGGCTACAATGAGCAGTTCTTC
abundance: -; v_gene: TRBV19; j_gene: TRBJ2-7; d_gene: -; len: 13; CDR3aa: CANYIVVSYEQYF; CDR3nt: TGTGCCAACTACATCGTCGTGTCCTACGAGCAGTACTTC
abundance: -; v_gene: TRBV19; j_gene: TRBJ2-3; d_gene: -; len: 14; CDR3aa: CASSIRGAQDTQYF; CDR3nt: TGTGCCAGTAGTATCCGGGGGGCGCAAGATACGCAGTATTTT
abundance: -; v_gene: TRBV9; j_gene: TRBJ1-3; d_gene: -; len: 14; CDR3aa: CASSAQSAGNTIYF; CDR3nt: TGTGCCAGCAGCGCCCAATCGGCTGGAAACACCATATATTTT
abundance: -; v_gene: TRBV9; j_gene: TRBJ1-1; d_gene: -; len: 16; CDR3aa: CASSPRSGGMNTEAFF; CDR3nt: TGTGCCAGCAGCCCCCGGTCCGGGGGCATGAACACTGAAGCTTTCTTT
abundance: -; v_gene: TRBV5-4; j_gene: TRBJ2-5; d_gene: -; len: 11; CDR3aa: CASSLAETQYF; CDR3nt: TGTGCCAGCAGCTTGGCCGAGACCCAGTACTTC
abundance: -; v_gene: TRBV9; j_gene: TRBJ2-5; d_gene: -; len: 15; CDR3aa: CASSVDRGGTETQYF; CDR3nt: TGTGCCAGCAGCGTAGACAGGGGAGGGACAGAGACCCAGTACTTC
abundance: -; v_gene: TRBV5-4; j_gene: TRBJ2-3; d_gene: -; len: 13; CDR3aa: CASSLEVLDTQYF; CDR3nt: TGTGCCAGCAGCTTGGAGGTGCTCGATACGCAGTATTTT
abundance: -; v_gene: TRBV2; j_gene: TRBJ1-2; d_gene: TRBD1; len: 14; CDR3aa: CAREERGQAYGYTF; CDR3nt: TGTGCCAGAGAGGAACGGGGACAGGCCTATGGCTACACCTTC
abundance: -; v_gene: TRBV5-8; j_gene: TRBJ1-3; d_gene: TRBD1; len: 14; CDR3aa: CATRDRESGNTIYF; CDR3nt: TGTGCCACCAGAGACAGGGAATCTGGAAACACCATATATTTT
abundance: -; v_gene: TRBV7-8; j_gene: TRBJ2-3; d_gene: TRBD1; len: 14; CDR3aa: CASSPGQGADTQYF; CDR3nt: TGTGCCAGCAGCCCGGGACAGGGGGCAGATACGCAGTATTTT
abundance: -; v_gene: TRBV6-5; j_gene: TRBJ1-2; d_gene: -; len: 12; CDR3aa: CASSYSTGGYTF; CDR3nt: TGTGCCAGCAGTTACTCGACGGGTGGCTACACCTTC
abundance: -; v_gene: TRBV9; j_gene: TRBJ2-1; d_gene: -; len: 15; CDR3aa: CASSVGGAGYNEQFF; CDR3nt: TGTGCCAGCAGCGTAGGAGGGGCTGGGTACAATGAGCAGTTCTTC
abundance: -; v_gene: TRBV6-6; j_gene: TRBJ1-2; d_gene: -; len: 15; CDR3aa: CASSPGTTADYGYTF; CDR3nt: TGTGCCAGCAGTCCCGGGACGACGGCTGACTATGGCTACACCTTC
abundance: -; v_gene: TRBV19; j_gene: TRBJ2-1; d_gene: -; len: 18; CDR3aa: CASISKAGDRNSYNEQFF; CDR3nt: TGTGCCAGTATAAGCAAAGCGGGGGACAGGAACTCCTACAATGAGCAGTTCTTC